These 31 T cell receptor beta chains were sequenced from one sample in a study of Graves' ophthalmopathy and Graves' hyperthyroidism. TCR beta CDR3 amplification used RNA transcripts. RT-PCR in the first round used HTBI primers; a second-round multiplex PCR followed. TCRdb called the multiplex PCR reads again in MiXCR, with one record for every CDR3 protein. The data show about 740,000 distinct CDR3 sequences, 40% seen once. The sample consisted of peripheral blood. All receptors derive from an adult man with Graves' ophthalmopathy.

This chain joins TRBV4-1 and TRBJ2-7, with a tentative D call TRBD2 (5 bases). Germline V gene sequence: CDR1 MGHRA, CDR2 YSYEKL. V was clipped by 1 base and J by 1 base, with 17 bases between them. This CDR3 is 17 amino acids long. The CDR3 loop reads CASSQGHQTGLSYEQYF. CDR3 bases: TGCGCCAGCAGCCAAGGACATCAGACGGGGTTGTCCTACGAGCAGTACTTC.

This chain joins TRBV2 and TRBJ1-1, with TRBD1 matching 7 bases. Losses at the gene ends were 5 bases for V and 0 bases for J; bases not matched to a gene: 9. The CDR3 covers 16 residues. CDR1 is SNHLY and CDR2 is FYNNEI in the germline V gene. CDR3 sequence (DNA): TGTGCCAGCAGTTTAGACAGGGTAATCATGAACACTGAAGCTTTCTTT. It codes for CASSLDRVIMNTEAFF.

Ten or more counts support this clonotype. V gene TRBV7-9 combines with J gene TRBJ2-2; TRBD1 aligns across 9 bases. J was trimmed by 3 bases and V by 7 bases; bases with no gene match: 3. Germline V gives CDR1 SEHNR, CDR2 FQNEAQ (reference sequence). The CDR3 extends over 14 amino acids. The CDR3 region is CASNRGPDTGELFF. The CDR3 DNA reads as TGTGCCAGCAACAGGGGGCCAGACACCGGGGAGCTGTTTTTT.

The CDR3, as DNA: TGTGCCAGCAGTTTTCTGGGACAGGCGGGATATAGCAATCAGCCCCAGCATTTT. Its protein is CASSFLGQAGYSNQPQHF. This chain links TRBV12-3 or TRBV12-4 with TRBJ1-5, with TRBD1 matching over 8 bases. This CDR3 has 18 amino acids. Trimming cost V 3 bases and J 0 bases; bases outside gene matches: 10.

In its sample, this clonotype was seen many times. Here the CDR3 reads CASSLLAGEQETQYF. The CDR3 coding sequence is TGTGCCAGCAGCCTTTTAGCGGGAGAGCAAGAGACCCAGTACTTC. The chain uses TRBV7-6 and TRBJ2-5; 9 positions agree with TRBD2. The CDR3 sequence is 15 residues long. Germline values: CDR1 SGHVS, CDR2 FNYEAQ. Trimming at V came to 5 bases and at J to 2 bases, leaving 6 bases not matched to a gene.

The chain recombines TRBV2 with TRBJ2-6; D may be TRBD1 (5 bases). The CDR3 spans 16 residues. Germline V gives CDR1 SNHLY, CDR2 FYNNEI. Trimming stripped 5 bases from V and 3 bases from J, with 14 bases between. The CDR3 reads CASSPQGLSGANVLTF. CDR3 DNA: TGTGCCAGCAGTCCTCAGGGATTGAGTGGGGCCAACGTCCTGACTTTC.

In DNA form, the CDR3 reads TGTGCCAGCAGTAACGGACAGGGTCGAGGCTACACCTTC. Residues: CASSNGQGRGYTF. The rearrangement joins TRBV6-6 to TRBJ1-2, with 8 bases identical to TRBD1. The J segment lost 8 bases and the V segment lost 5 bases, leaving 7 bases of the junction unmatched. Looked up from germline, CDR1 is MNHNY and CDR2 is SVGAGI (reference sequence). This CDR3 is built from 13 residues.

Remarks on this clonotype: Lacking the conserved final phenylalanine or tryptophan, this CDR3 likely reflects a read error. The chain recombines TRBV7-9 with TRBJ2-2; D is unresolved. This CDR3 spans 17 amino acids. Per germline, CDR1 SEHNR and CDR2 FQNEAQ (reference sequence). Trimming pared 5 bases from V and 1 base from J, leaving 17 bases between. In DNA, the CDR3 is TGTGCCAGCAGCCCTTCGTCTGATAGTAAGAACACCGGGGAGCTGTTTTAT. Translating gives CASSPSSDSKNTGELFY.

The gene calls are TRBV7-9 and TRBJ1-2, with TRBD1 matching over 9 bases. Germline V gene lookup returns CDR1 SEHNR and CDR2 FQNEAQ (reference sequence). Germline trimming cut 5 bases from V and 4 bases from J; bases unmatched to any gene: 11. The CDR3 extends over 16 amino acids. CDR3 residues: CASSQQGAEKSYGYTF. The CDR3, as DNA: TGTGCCAGCAGCCAACAGGGGGCTGAAAAATCCTATGGCTACACCTTC.

Regarding this clonotype: This likely comes from a read error, as the CDR3 has no conserved phenylalanine or tryptophan at its end. The chain joins TRBV19 to TRBJ1-5; 7 bases agree with TRBD1. V was clipped by 8 bases and J by 0 bases; unmatched bases: 7. This CDR3 is 15 amino acids long. Per germline, CDR1 LNHDA and CDR2 SQIVND (reference sequence). DNA of the CDR3: TGTGCCAGTGCCAGGACAGGATATAGCAATCAGCCCCAGCATCTT. Translating gives CASARTGYSNQPQHL.

The chain joins TRBV25-1 to TRBJ2-2; D possibly corresponds to TRBD2 (8 bases). From germline, CDR1 is MGHDK and CDR2 SYGVNS. V was pared by 6 bases and J by 7 bases, with 18 bases between. CDR3 length equals 15 residues. This CDR3 is CASRDLAGQIGELFF. The CDR3 DNA reads as TGTGCCAGCAGAGATTTAGCGGGACAGATCGGGGAGCTGTTTTTT.

About this clonotype: The junction and the germline gene differ at one end; a read error may be behind it. The CDR3 sequence: CASSQGLSYTF. Here the CDR3 DNA reads TGCGCCAGCAGCCAAGGGCTCAGCTACACCTTC. The rearrangement links TRBV7-9 to TRBJ1-2; D gene ambiguous. The CDR3 runs 11 residues. CDR1 and CDR2 from the germline V gene are SEHNR and FQNEAQ (reference sequence). Filled out from reference TRBV7-9 and TRBJ1-2, the complete variable domain reads DTGVSQNPRHKITKRGQNVTFRCDPISEHNRLYWYRQTLGQGPEFLTYFQNEAQLEKSRLLSDRFSAERPKGSFSTLEIQRTEQGDSAMYLCASSQGLSYTFGSGTRLTVV.

V usage is TRBV20-1 and J usage is TRBJ2-6, with D possibly TRBD2 on 7 matching bases. This CDR3 spans 16 amino acids. The V gene's germline CDR1 is DFQATT and CDR2 SNEGSKA (reference sequence). V lost 5 bases to trimming and J lost 4 bases, with 18 bases between them. The CDR3 protein is CSALLGWGGGANVLTF. In DNA, the CDR3 is TGCAGTGCTCTCCTGGGATGGGGGGGCGGGGCCAACGTCCTGACTTTC.

The chain uses TRBV19 and TRBJ1-4; D is ambiguous. This CDR3 is 14 amino acids long. V lost 3 bases and J lost 4, with 9 bases in between. Germline V CDR1 and CDR2: LNHDA, SQIVND (reference sequence). The CDR3 nucleotides are TGTGCCAGTAGTATCGACGGGAGTAATGAAAAACTGTTTTTT. Amino acids: CASSIDGSNEKLFF.

This clonotype was recorded at least ten times. The V and J genes are TRBV2 and TRBJ1-2; D is perhaps TRBD1 (5 bases). Germline CDR1 is SNHLY and CDR2 is FYNNEI. The CDR3 is 13 amino acids. V was pared by 9 bases and J by 0 bases, with 11 bases between. The CDR3 spells CASLTETNYGYTF. In DNA, the CDR3 is TGTGCCAGTTTGACAGAGACTAACTATGGCTACACCTTC.

V gene TRBV29-1 combines with J gene TRBJ1-2, with 11 bases that match TRBD1. Germline V gene data show CDR1 as SQVTM and CDR2 as ANQGSEA. The CDR3 spans 11 residues. V lost 5 bases and J lost 10; bases outside the gene matches: 3. The CDR3 region has the DNA TGCAGCGTTCGGACAGGGGGCGTCTACACCTTC. Translated: CSVRTGGVYTF.

This clonotype was picked up many times. The V gene is TRBV7-3, the J gene TRBJ2-7; 7 bases line up with TRBD1. Per the germline V gene, CDR1 is SGHTA and CDR2 is FQGTGA. V lost 3 bases to trimming and J lost 7 bases; unmatched junction nucleotides: 9. This CDR3 comprises 14 residues. The CDR3 sequence is CASSLSQGSGEQYF. CDR3 coding DNA: TGTGCCAGCAGCTTGTCACAGGGGTCGGGTGAGCAGTACTTC.

The table lists this clonotype with many counts. The chain links TRBV19 to TRBJ1-6; no clear D. Germline lookup yields CDR1 LNHDA and CDR2 SQIVND (reference sequence). The CDR3 is 13 residues long. V lost 5 bases and J 11 bases, leaving 13 bases between the germline ends. CDR3 residues: CASSRGKGTPLHF. In nucleotides, the CDR3 is TGTGCCAGTAGTCGAGGGAAAGGGACACCCCTCCACTTT. Full variable domain (remainder filled in from reference TRBV19 and TRBJ1-6): DGGITQSPKYLFRKEGQNVTLSCEQNLNHDAMYWYRQDPGQGLRLIYYSQIVNDFQKGDIAEGYSVSREKKESFPLTVTSAQKNPTAFYLCASSRGKGTPLHFGNGTRLTVT.

The table lists this clonotype with a few counts. The genes are TRBV4-3 and TRBJ1-4, with unresolved D. The CDR3 sequence is 15 residues long. CDR1 and CDR2 from the germline V gene are LGHNA and YSLEER. V gave up 0 bases and J gave up 5 bases, with 10 bases separating them. The CDR3 sequence is CASSQDRYNNEKLFF. In DNA form, the CDR3 reads TGCGCCAGCAGCCAAGATCGATATAACAATGAAAAACTGTTTTTT.

J is TRBJ1-3 and V is TRBV11-1, with D perhaps TRBD1 (5 bases). V lost 5 bases to trimming and J lost 0 bases, with 17 bases between them. The CDR3 loop spans 17 amino acids. Germline loops: CDR1 SGHAT, CDR2 FQDESV (reference sequence). This CDR3 is CASSPDPGLSSGNTIYF. DNA for the CDR3: TGTGCCAGCAGCCCAGACCCGGGACTCTCCTCTGGAAACACCATATATTTT.

This CDR3 is CASSSSGTGQGGYTF. DNA of the CDR3: TGTGCCAGCAGTTCTTCCGGGACAGGGCAGGGGGGCTACACCTTC. This chain uses TRBV25-1 with TRBJ1-2; 9 bases fit TRBD1. Losses at the gene ends were 5 bases for V and 8 bases for J; bases not matched to a gene: 12. Germline V CDR1 and CDR2: MGHDK, SYGVNS. This CDR3 has 15 amino acids.

This clonotype has ten or more counts. This rearrangement joins TRBV11-2 to TRBJ2-7; D might be TRBD1 (7 bases). The CDR3 has 14 amino acids. CDR1 and CDR2 (germline): SGHAT, FQNNGV. V lost 5 bases to trimming and J lost 5 bases, with 16 bases between them. The CDR3 coding sequence is TGTGCCAGCAGCCAGGGGGGACAGTTCGACGAGCAGTACTTC. This sequence encodes CASSQGGQFDEQYF.

The chain carries TRBV25-1 and TRBJ2-5; the D call may be TRBD1 or TRBD2 (5 bases each). The CDR3 runs to 14 residues. With 2 bases removed from V and 11 bases from J, the gap between germline ends came to 18 bases. Germline loops: CDR1 MGHDK, CDR2 SYGVNS. The CDR3 region is CASSEMGVGNEQYF. CDR3 coding DNA: TGTGCCAGCAGTGAAATGGGGGTTGGCAATGAGCAGTACTTC.

This clonotype was counted once. One base away lies a much larger clone, so this may be a sequencing read error. V gene TRBV7-9 combines with J gene TRBJ1-1, with D possibly matching TRBD1 (6 bases). Germline CDR1 and CDR2: SEHNR and FQNEAQ (reference sequence). This CDR3 has 11 amino acids. The CDR3 DNA reads as TGTGCCAGCAGCACTGGACAGAATGCTTCCTTT. It translates to CASSTGQNASF.

The CDR3 is CASSSEADGGGTQYF. Written as DNA, the CDR3 is TGTGCCAGCAGTTCGGAAGCGGACGGAGGTGGGACCCAGTACTTC. V usage is TRBV7-9 and J usage is TRBJ2-5; maybe TRBD2 (5 bases). The CDR3 runs to 15 residues. V lost 6 bases and J 7 bases, leaving 21 bases between the germline ends. From germline, CDR1 is SEHNR and CDR2 FQNEAQ (reference sequence).

This clonotype occurred once. The chain employs TRBV12-1 and TRBJ2-5; the DNA was not compared with TRBD1, the D call given in the table. TRBJ2-7 explains the end of the DNA better; the J call may be wrong. TRBV12-1 constitutes a pseudogene. This CDR3 contains 13 residues. CDR3 in amino acids: CASSFIGGGEQYF. The DNA of the CDR3 is TGTGCCAGCAGCTTTATCGGGGGTGGCGAGCAGTACTTC.

V usage is TRBV6-5 and J usage is TRBJ2-5; D is undetermined. Trimming took 0 bases from V and 2 from J, leaving 7 bases between them. The germline V gene has CDR1 MNHEY and CDR2 SVGAGI. The CDR3 contains 14 residues. In DNA form, the CDR3 reads TGTGCCAGCAGTTACTCTAGTCTACAAGAGACCCAGTACTTC. This translates into CASSYSSLQETQYF.

Ten or more counts support this clonotype. The chain has TRBV5-6 and TRBJ2-5; TRBD1 matches at 7 bases. The V gene end was trimmed by 4 bases and the J gene end by 4 bases; junction bases not matched to a gene: 4. CDR3 length: 13 residues. CDR1 and CDR2 (germline): SGHDT, YYEEEE. CDR3 protein: CASSADRAETQYF. CDR3 DNA: TGTGCCAGCAGCGCAGACAGGGCAGAGACCCAGTACTTC.

V and J are TRBV3-1 and TRBJ2-7; the match to TRBD2 covers 7 bases. CDR3 size: 14 residues. V lost 5 bases and J lost 7; bases outside the gene matches: 11. Germline V CDR1 and CDR2: LGHDT, YNNKEL (reference sequence). CDR3 coding DNA: TGTGCCAGCAGCGGACGGAGCGGGGCGGTGGAGCAGTACTTC. Protein sequence: CASSGRSGAVEQYF.

This clonotype has more than one count but fewer than ten. The V and J genes are TRBV6-1 and TRBJ1-1; 11 nucleotides match TRBD1. This CDR3 is built from 15 residues. The V gene's germline CDR1 is MNHNS and CDR2 SASEGT. The ends lost 6 bases at V and 4 bases at J; junction bases unmatched: 7. The CDR3 loop reads CASSELGTGGTEAFF. CDR3 coding DNA: TGTGCCAGCAGCGAGTTGGGGACAGGGGGCACTGAAGCTTTCTTT.

About this clonotype itself: A much larger clonotype is one base distant, so this may be a read error. The chain employs TRBV7-8 and TRBJ1-3; no definite D call. CDR1 SGHVS and CDR2 FQNEAQ come from the germline V gene. The CDR3 loop spans 14 amino acids. DNA for the CDR3: TGTGCCAGCAGCTTACTACGGGTTGGAAGCACCATATATTTT. This sequence encodes CASSLLRVGSTIYF.